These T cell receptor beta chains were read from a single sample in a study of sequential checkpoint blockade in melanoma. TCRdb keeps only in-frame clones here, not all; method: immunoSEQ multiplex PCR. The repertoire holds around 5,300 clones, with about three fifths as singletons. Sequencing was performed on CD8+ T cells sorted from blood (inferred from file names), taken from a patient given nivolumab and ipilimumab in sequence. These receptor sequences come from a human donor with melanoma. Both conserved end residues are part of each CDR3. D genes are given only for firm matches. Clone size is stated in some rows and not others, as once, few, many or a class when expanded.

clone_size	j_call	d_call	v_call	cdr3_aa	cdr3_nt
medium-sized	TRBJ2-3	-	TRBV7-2	CASSLIGGASTDTQYF	TGTGCCAGCAGCTTAATAGGTGGGGCAAGCACAGATACGCAGTATTTT
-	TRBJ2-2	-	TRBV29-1	CSAPRDNTGELFF	TGCAGCGCACCCCGAGATAACACCGGGGAGCTGTTTTTT
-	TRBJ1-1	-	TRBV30	CAWNPGGANTEAFF	TGTGCCTGGAATCCGGGGGGAGCGAACACTGAAGCTTTCTTT
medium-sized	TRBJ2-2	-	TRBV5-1	CASSRDAAFNTGELFF	TGCGCCAGCAGCCGTGACGCGGCTTTCAACACCGGGGAGCTGTTTTTT
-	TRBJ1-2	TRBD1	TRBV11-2	CASSLTTGGDGYTF	TGTGCCAGCAGCCTTACGACAGGGGGGGACGGCTACACCTTC
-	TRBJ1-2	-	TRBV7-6	CASSLNRHPAGYTF	TGTGCCAGCAGCTTAAATCGACACCCGGCCGGCTACACCTTC
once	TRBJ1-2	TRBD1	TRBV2	CADGTGSFYGYTF	TGTGCCGACGGGACAGGGAGTTTCTATGGCTACACCTTC
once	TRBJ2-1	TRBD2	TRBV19	CASSIPGGPAGEQFF	TGTGCCAGTAGTATACCGGGGGGGCCAGCCGGTGAGCAGTTCTTC
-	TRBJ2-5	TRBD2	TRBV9	CASSVSGGGGEETQYF	TGTGCCAGCAGCGTAAGCGGGGGAGGAGGTGAAGAGACCCAGTACTTC
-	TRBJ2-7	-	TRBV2	CASSEGQVAPGEQYF	TGTGCCAGCAGTGAAGGACAGGTGGCCCCCGGCGAGCAGTACTTC
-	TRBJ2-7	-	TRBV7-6	CASSLRDFDEQYF	TGTGCCAGCAGCCTAAGAGACTTTGACGAGCAGTACTTC
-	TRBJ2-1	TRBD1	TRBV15	CATSRERPDRDLHNEQFF	TGTGCCACCAGCAGAGAGAGACCCGACAGGGACCTTCACAATGAGCAGTTCTTC
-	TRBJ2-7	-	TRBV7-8	CASSLGTAWSSYEQYF	TGTGCCAGCAGCTTAGGGACTGCCTGGAGCTCCTACGAGCAGTACTTC
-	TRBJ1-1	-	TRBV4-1	CASSQDRAPNTEAFF	TGCGCCAGCAGCCAAGACAGGGCGCCGAACACTGAAGCTTTCTTT
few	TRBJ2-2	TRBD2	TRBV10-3	CAISDPPGGPGTGELFF	TGTGCCATCAGTGACCCACCGGGAGGGCCGGGAACCGGGGAGCTGTTTTTT
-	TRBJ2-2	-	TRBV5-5	CASSLVSGNTGELFF	TGTGCCAGCAGCTTGGTATCAGGAAACACCGGGGAGCTGTTTTTT
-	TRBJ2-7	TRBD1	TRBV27	CASSLGRGPSEQYF	TGTGCCAGCAGTTTAGGCAGGGGGCCCTCCGAGCAGTACTTC
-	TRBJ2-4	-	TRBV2	CASIPEGAKNIQYF	TGTGCCAGCATACCGGAGGGGGCCAAAAACATTCAGTACTTC
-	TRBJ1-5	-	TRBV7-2	CASSLQGFSNQPQHF	TGTGCCAGCAGCCTCCAGGGTTTCAGCAATCAGCCCCAGCATTTT
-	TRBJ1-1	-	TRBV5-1	CASSYGQMNTEAFF	TGCGCCAGCAGCTATGGACAGATGAACACTGAAGCTTTCTTT
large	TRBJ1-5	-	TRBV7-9	CASSPTESGNQPQHF	TGTGCCAGCAGCCCTACCGAGTCGGGCAATCAGCCCCAGCATTTT
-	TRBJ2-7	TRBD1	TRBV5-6	CASSAAGTGTNEQYF	TGTGCCAGCAGCGCAGCCGGGACAGGGACCAACGAGCAGTACTTC
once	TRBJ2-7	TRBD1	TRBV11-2	CASSLEGQVGYEQYF	TGTGCCAGCAGCTTAGAGGGACAGGTGGGGTACGAGCAGTACTTC
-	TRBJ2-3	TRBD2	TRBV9	CASSHRTSGVADTQYF	TGTGCCAGCAGCCACCGGACTAGCGGGGTGGCAGATACGCAGTATTTT
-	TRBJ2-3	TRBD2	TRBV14	CASSHISGVPTDTQYF	TGTGCCAGCAGCCATATTAGCGGGGTTCCCACAGATACGCAGTATTTT
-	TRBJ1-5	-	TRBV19	CASTTSFSNSNQPQHF	TGTGCCAGTACTACTTCTTTTTCAAATAGCAATCAGCCCCAGCATTTT
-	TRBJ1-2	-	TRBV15	CATSREELPNYGYTF	TGTGCCACCAGCAGAGAGGAGCTTCCTAACTATGGCTACACCTTC
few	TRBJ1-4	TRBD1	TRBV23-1	CASSPGQDSTTLISTNEKLFF	TGCGCCAGCAGCCCGGGACAGGATAGTACCACTCTCATCTCAACTAATGAAAAACTGTTTTTT
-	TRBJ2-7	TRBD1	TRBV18	CASSPLGQGAFYEQYF	TGTGCCAGCTCACCATTGGGACAGGGGGCATTCTACGAGCAGTACTTC
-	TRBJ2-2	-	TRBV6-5	CASSRQLTGELFF	TGTGCCAGCAGCCGACAGCTGACCGGGGAGCTGTTTTTT
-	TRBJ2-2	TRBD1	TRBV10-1	CASSESPWTGGTGELFF	TGCGCCAGCAGTGAGAGCCCCTGGACAGGCGGCACCGGGGAGCTGTTTTTT
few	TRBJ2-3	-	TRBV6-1	CASSDPGNTQYF	TGTGCCAGCAGTGACCCAGGGAATACGCAGTATTTT
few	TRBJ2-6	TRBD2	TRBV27	CASSFLAGGNSGANVLTF	TGTGCCAGCAGTTTCCTAGCGGGGGGAAACTCTGGGGCCAACGTCCTGACTTTC
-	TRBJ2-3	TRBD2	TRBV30	CASGGADTDTQYF	TGTGCCTCCGGGGGGGCGGACACAGATACGCAGTATTTT
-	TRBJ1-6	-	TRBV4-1	CASSQGGGGFNSPLHF	TGCGCCAGCAGCCAAGGGGGCGGAGGGTTTAATTCACCCCTCCACTTT
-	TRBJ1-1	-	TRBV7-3	CASSEGINTEAFF	TGTGCCAGCAGCGAGGGAATTAACACTGAAGCTTTCTTT
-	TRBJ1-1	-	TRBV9	CASSWGDQNTEAFF	TGTGCCAGCAGCTGGGGGGACCAGAACACTGAAGCCTTCTTT
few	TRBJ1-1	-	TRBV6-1	CASGPNAGFKAEAFF	TGTGCCAGCGGTCCCAACGCGGGGTTTAAGGCTGAAGCTTTCTTT
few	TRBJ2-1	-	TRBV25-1	CASSLQGYNEQFF	TGTGCCAGCAGCCTACAGGGTTACAATGAGCAGTTCTTC
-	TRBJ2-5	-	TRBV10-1	CASSVGTLQYF	TGCGCCAGCAGCGTTGGGACATTGCAGTACTTC
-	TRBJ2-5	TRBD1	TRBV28	CASSPGTGGLGETQYF	TGTGCCAGCAGTCCCGGGACAGGGGGCCTCGGGGAGACCCAGTACTTC
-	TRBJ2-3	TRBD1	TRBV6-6	CASSYGQGTDTQYF	TGTGCCAGCAGTTACGGACAGGGCACAGATACGCAGTATTTT
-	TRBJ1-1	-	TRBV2	CASSEARRRGAFF	TGTGCCAGCAGTGAAGCGCGGAGGCGCGGAGCTTTCTTT
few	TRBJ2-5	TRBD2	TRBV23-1	CASSQSKTSGNKETQYF	TGCGCCAGCAGTCAATCGAAGACTAGCGGGAATAAAGAGACCCAGTACTTC
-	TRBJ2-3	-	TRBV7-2	CASSLGRGLTDTQYF	TGTGCCAGCAGCTTGGGGCGGGGGCTCACAGATACGCAGTATTTT
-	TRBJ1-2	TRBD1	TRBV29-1	CSVDATDRGDYGYTF	TGCAGCGTTGATGCGACCGACAGGGGGGACTATGGCTACACCTTC
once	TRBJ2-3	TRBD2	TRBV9	CASSGLAGGPADTQYF	TGTGCCAGCAGCGGCCTAGCGGGGGGGCCCGCAGATACGCAGTATTTT
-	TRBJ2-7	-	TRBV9	CASSVDGSRTYEQYF	TGTGCCAGCAGCGTAGACGGGAGTAGGACCTACGAGCAGTACTTC
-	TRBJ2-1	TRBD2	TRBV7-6	CASSSAGGLSGEQFF	TGTGCCAGCAGCTCAGCGGGGGGGCTTTCGGGCGAGCAGTTCTTC
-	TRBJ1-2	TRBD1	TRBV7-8	CASSSGTGHYGYTF	TGTGCCAGCAGCTCAGGGACAGGCCACTATGGCTACACCTTC
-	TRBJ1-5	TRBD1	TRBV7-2	CASSQTWTGRNQPQHF	TGTGCCAGCAGCCAGACATGGACAGGGCGCAATCAGCCCCAGCATTTT
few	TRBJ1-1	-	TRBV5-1	CASSPHGGTEAFF	TGCGCCAGCAGCCCTCACGGGGGCACTGAAGCTTTCTTT